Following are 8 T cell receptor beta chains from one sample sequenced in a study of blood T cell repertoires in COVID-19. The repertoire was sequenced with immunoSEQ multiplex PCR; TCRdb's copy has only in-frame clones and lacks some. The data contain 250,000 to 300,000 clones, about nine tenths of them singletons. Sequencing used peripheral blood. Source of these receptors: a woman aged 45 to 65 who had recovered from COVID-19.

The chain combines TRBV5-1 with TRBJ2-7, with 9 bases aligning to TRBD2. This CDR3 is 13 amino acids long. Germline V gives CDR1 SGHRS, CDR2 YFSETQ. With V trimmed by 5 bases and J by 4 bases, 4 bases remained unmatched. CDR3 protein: CASRRGGEYEQYF. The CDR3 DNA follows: TGCGCCAGCAGGCGCGGGGGGGAATACGAGCAGTACTTC. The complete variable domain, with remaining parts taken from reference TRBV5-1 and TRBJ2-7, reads KAGVTQTPRYLIKTRGQQVTLSCSPISGHRSVSWYQQTPGQGLQFLFEYFSETQRNKGNFPGRFSGRQFSNSRSEMNVSTLELGDSALYLCASRRGGEYEQYFGPGTRLTVT.

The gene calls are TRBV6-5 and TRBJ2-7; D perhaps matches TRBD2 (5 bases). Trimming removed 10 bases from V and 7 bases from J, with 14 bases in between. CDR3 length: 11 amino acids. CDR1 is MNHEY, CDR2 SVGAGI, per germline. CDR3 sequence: CATSPSGEQYF. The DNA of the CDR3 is TGTGCCACGTCTCCCTCGGGGGAGCAGTACTTC.

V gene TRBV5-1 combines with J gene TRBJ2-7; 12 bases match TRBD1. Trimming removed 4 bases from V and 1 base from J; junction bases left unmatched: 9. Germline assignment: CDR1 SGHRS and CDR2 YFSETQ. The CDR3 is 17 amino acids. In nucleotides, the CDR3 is TGCGCCAGCAGCATTCGACCGGGACAGGGGGCTTCCTACGAGCAGTACTTC. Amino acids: CASSIRPGQGASYEQYF.

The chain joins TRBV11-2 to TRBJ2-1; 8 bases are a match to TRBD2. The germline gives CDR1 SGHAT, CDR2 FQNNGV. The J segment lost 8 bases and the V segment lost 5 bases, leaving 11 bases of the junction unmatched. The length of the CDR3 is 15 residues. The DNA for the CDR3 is TGTGCCAGCAGCCTAATAGCGGGACGGACCGATGAGCAGTTCTTC. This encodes CASSLIAGRTDEQFF.

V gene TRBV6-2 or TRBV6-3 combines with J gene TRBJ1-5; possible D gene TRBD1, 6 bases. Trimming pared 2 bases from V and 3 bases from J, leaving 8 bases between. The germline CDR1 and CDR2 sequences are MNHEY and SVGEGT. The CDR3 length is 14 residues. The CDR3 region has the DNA TGTGCCAGCAGTTACGGGGGACACAATCAGCCCCAGCATTTT. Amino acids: CASSYGGHNQPQHF.

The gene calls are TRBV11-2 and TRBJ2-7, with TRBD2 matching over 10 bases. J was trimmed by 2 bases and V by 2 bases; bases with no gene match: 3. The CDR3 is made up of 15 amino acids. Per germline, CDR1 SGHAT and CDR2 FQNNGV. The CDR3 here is CASSLPLAGTYEQYF. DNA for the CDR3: TGTGCCAGCAGCTTACCACTAGCGGGGACCTACGAGCAGTACTTC.

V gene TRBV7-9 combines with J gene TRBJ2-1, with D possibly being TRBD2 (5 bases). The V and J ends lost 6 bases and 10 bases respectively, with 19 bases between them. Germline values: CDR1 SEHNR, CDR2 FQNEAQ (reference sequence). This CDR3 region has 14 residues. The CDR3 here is CASSSAGPLPEQFF. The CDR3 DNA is TGTGCCAGCAGTTCCGCGGGCCCACTGCCCGAGCAGTTCTTC.

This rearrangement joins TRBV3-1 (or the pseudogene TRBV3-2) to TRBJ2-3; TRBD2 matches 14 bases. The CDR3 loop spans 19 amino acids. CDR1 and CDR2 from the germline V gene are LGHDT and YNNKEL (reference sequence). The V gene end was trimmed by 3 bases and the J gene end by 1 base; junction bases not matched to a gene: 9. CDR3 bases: TGTGCCAGCAGCCACCCGGGACTAGCGGGAGCCGGCGGCACAGATACGCAGTATTTT. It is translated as CASSHPGLAGAGGTDTQYF.